Below are 23 T cell receptor beta chains sequenced from a single sample in a study of blood T cells in healthy people across ages. For the second PCR, which ran for about 7 to 11 cycles, a sample-barcoded 5' primer and a J-beta primer mix were used. Each CDR3 protein is one row after TCRdb ran MiXCR on the 5' RACE reads. The sample yields hundreds of thousands of distinct CDR3 sequences, under 55% seen once. Sequenced: blood. Receptors were obtained from a man in his sixties in good health.

The gene calls are TRBV12-3 or TRBV12-4 and TRBJ2-6; possibly TRBD1 or TRBD2 for D (5 bases each). The germline V and J ends were trimmed by 0 bases and 13 bases, with 7 bases remaining between them. The CDR3 runs 12 residues. CDR3 nucleotide sequence: TGTGCCAGCAGTTTAGCGGGGACGGTCCTGACTTTC. Amino acids: CASSLAGTVLTF.

V gene TRBV5-5 combines with J gene TRBJ2-1; D remains unclear. V was clipped by 0 bases and J by 0 bases, with 19 bases between them. There are 19 residues in the CDR3. Per germline, CDR1 SGHKS and CDR2 YYEKEE (reference sequence). The CDR3, as DNA: TGTGCCAGCAGCTTGGTGTTGCCCGTTTACCCAAGCTCCTACAATGAGCAGTTCTTC. It specifies CASSLVLPVYPSSYNEQFF.

This clonotype occurred a few times. The chain uses TRBV12-3 or TRBV12-4 and TRBJ2-5; 9 bases are a match to TRBD1. TRBJ2-7 explains the end of the DNA better; the J call may be wrong. This CDR3 is 14 amino acids long. The CDR3 loop is CASSNPGQGDEQYF. In nucleotides, the CDR3 is TGTGCCAGCAGCAATCCGGGACAGGGCGACGAGCAGTACTTC.

The sample holds a few counts of this clonotype. The rearrangement links TRBV6-6 to TRBJ2-7, with TRBD2 as a possible D gene (6 bases). The CDR3 loop spans 15 amino acids. Germline CDR1 is MNHNY and CDR2 is SVGAGI (reference sequence). Trimming took off 6 bases at V and 3 bases at J, with 18 bases between the two ends. The CDR3 reads CASSPWGLQIYEQYF. DNA of the CDR3: TGTGCCAGCAGCCCTTGGGGACTGCAGATCTACGAGCAGTACTTC.

There are many counts of this clonotype. The rearrangement uses TRBV11-3 and TRBJ2-1, with 8 bases identical to TRBD2. Trimming cost V 1 base and J 2 bases; bases outside gene matches: 4. This CDR3 is 16 amino acids long. CDR1 SGHNT and CDR2 YENEEA come from the germline V gene. This chain's CDR3 is CASSLGGSGAYNEQFF. Here the CDR3 DNA reads TGTGCCAGCAGCTTAGGAGGTAGCGGGGCCTACAATGAGCAGTTCTTC.

The sample holds a few counts of this clonotype. The gene calls are TRBV3-1 and TRBJ1-1, with 9 bases identical to TRBD1. Germline-derived CDR1 and CDR2 are LGHDT and YNNKEL (reference sequence). The CDR3 is made up of 17 amino acids. The junction had 10 bases not matched to a gene; V was cut back by 4 bases and J by 1 base. The CDR3 region is CASSPTTGQGSNTEAFF. CDR3 nucleotides: TGTGCCAGCAGCCCTACGACGGGACAGGGCTCGAACACTGAAGCTTTCTTT. The full variable domain, its missing parts supplied by reference TRBV3-1 and TRBJ1-1, is DTAVSQTPKYLVTQMGNDKSIKCEQNLGHDTMYWYKQDSKKFLKIMFSYNNKELIINETVPNRFSPKSPDKAHLNLHINSLELGDSAVYFCASSPTTGQGSNTEAFFGQGTRLTVV.

This clonotype occurred many times. V usage is TRBV7-3 and J usage is TRBJ2-1, with 7 positions matching TRBD1. CDR3 length: 14 residues. In germline, CDR1 is SGHTA, CDR2 FQGTGA. The V gene end was trimmed by 4 bases and the J gene end by 4 bases; junction bases not matched to a gene: 4. CDR3 coding DNA: TGTGCCAGCAGCTCCATGACAGGGTACAATGAGCAGTTCTTC. Translated, it gives CASSSMTGYNEQFF.

V usage is TRBV6-5 and J usage is TRBJ2-7; the match to TRBD1 covers 11 bases. The junction had 9 bases not matched to a gene; V was cut back by 6 bases and J by 5 bases. The CDR3 is 15 residues long. The germline V gene has CDR1 MNHEY and CDR2 SVGAGI. In DNA, the CDR3 is TGTGCCAGCAGGCGAGGACAGGGGGCGGAAGACGAGCAGTACTTC. This translates into CASRRGQGAEDEQYF.

The chain employs TRBV7-2 and TRBJ2-5; no firm D call. Germline V lookup: CDR1 SGHTA, CDR2 FQGNSA. The CDR3 has 14 residues. V was cut by 5 bases and J by 2 bases, with 12 bases left in between. CDR3 in amino acids: CASSEGFSQETQYF. In DNA form, the CDR3 reads TGTGCCAGCAGCGAAGGGTTCTCACAAGAGACCCAGTACTTC.

The chain employs TRBV4-2 and TRBJ2-3; 9 bases line up with TRBD2. The CDR3 is 18 residues long. V lost 0 bases and J lost 4; bases outside the gene matches: 11. The germline CDR1 and CDR2 sequences are LGHNA and YNFKEQ. CDR3 DNA: TGTGCCAGCAGCCAAGATACGGGACTAGCAGCAGTAGCAGATACGCAGTATTTT. This encodes CASSQDTGLAAVADTQYF.

This clonotype was seen only a few times. The gene calls are TRBV7-2 and TRBJ2-5, with a possible D match to TRBD1 (5 bases). CDR1 is SGHTA, CDR2 FQGNSA, per germline. The ends were cut back, 10 bases at V and 7 bases at J, with 19 bases in the middle. The CDR3 contains 13 residues. The CDR3 DNA reads TGTGCCACACTTTCAGGGTTAATGGGGACCCAGTACTTC. Its protein is CATLSGLMGTQYF.

This chain connects TRBV7-6 to TRBJ2-1, with D hard to call. This CDR3 has 17 residues. The V gene lost 1 base and the J gene lost 0 bases, with 13 bases spanning the gap. Germline values: CDR1 SGHVS, CDR2 FNYEAQ. This CDR3 is CASSLDGRRSSYNEQFF. The DNA of the CDR3 is TGTGCCAGCAGCTTAGACGGCAGGAGAAGCTCCTACAATGAGCAGTTCTTC.

V is TRBV28 and J is TRBJ2-4; D may be TRBD1 (6 bases). TRBJ2-7 explains the end of the DNA better; the J call may be wrong. Germline-derived CDR1 and CDR2 are MDHEN and SYDVKM. The CDR3 runs 13 residues. Here the CDR3 DNA reads TGTGCCAGCAGTCACAGGGTGATCAGCGAGCAGTACTTC. Encoded protein: CASSHRVISEQYF.

The chain recombines TRBV15 with TRBJ1-2; D is unresolved. The CDR3 covers 13 residues. CDR1 is LNHNV, CDR2 YYDKDF, per germline (reference sequence). V lost 0 bases to trimming and J lost 4 bases, with 6 bases between them. This CDR3 reads CATSREGGYGYTF. CDR3 coding DNA: TGTGCCACCAGCAGAGAAGGCGGCTATGGCTACACCTTC.

This clonotype has more than one count but fewer than ten. The CDR3 reads CASSLLGTGGYEQYF. The CDR3 DNA follows: TGTGCCAGCAGCCTCCTGGGGACAGGGGGGTACGAGCAGTACTTC. The chain has TRBV14 and TRBJ2-7; 11 positions match TRBD1. The V gene's germline CDR1 is SGHDN and CDR2 FVKESK. This CDR3 comprises 15 residues. After removal of 4 bases from V and 4 bases from J, the junction contained 6 bases not matched to a gene.

The rearrangement links TRBV6-6 to TRBJ1-5; tentatively, D is TRBD1 (6 bases). In germline, CDR1 is MNHNY, CDR2 SVGAGI (reference sequence). This CDR3 region has 15 residues. V was cut by 5 bases and J by 7 bases, with 18 bases left in between. CDR3 DNA: TGTGCCAGCAGTACCCCTAAGGGGGAGGACCAGCCCCAGCATTTT. This sequence encodes CASSTPKGEDQPQHF.

The chain links TRBV7-2 to TRBJ1-2, with 7 bases matching TRBD1. CDR3 size: 15 residues. V lost 6 bases and J lost 4; bases outside the gene matches: 11. CDR1 SGHTA and CDR2 FQGNSA come from the germline V gene. The CDR3 nucleotides read TGTGCCAGCAGTTTCAACACGGGGACAGCCTATGGCTACACCTTC. It encodes CASSFNTGTAYGYTF.

This clonotype was picked up a small number of times. CDR3 amino acids: CASRRTGSDEQFF. The CDR3 DNA sequence: TGTGCCAGCAGACGAACGGGGTCCGATGAGCAGTTCTTC. The chain carries TRBV6-5 and TRBJ2-1; D possibly corresponds to TRBD2 (5 bases). CDR1 is MNHEY and CDR2 is SVGAGI in the germline V gene. Trimming pared 6 bases from V and 8 bases from J, leaving 14 bases between. This CDR3 comprises 13 residues.

CDR3 residues: CASSATSQSSYNEQFF. DNA for the CDR3: TGCGCCAGCAGCGCCACTAGCCAAAGCTCCTACAATGAGCAGTTCTTC. The chain links TRBV5-1 to TRBJ2-1, with a possible D match to TRBD2 (6 bases). This CDR3 is built from 16 residues. The germline V gene has CDR1 SGHRS and CDR2 YFSETQ. Trimming took 4 bases from V and 0 from J, leaving 14 bases between them.

This chain links TRBV9 with TRBJ2-1; D gene ambiguous. The end of the DNA fits TRBJ2-7 better, so the J call may be wrong. CDR1 SGDLS and CDR2 YYNGEE come from the germline V gene. CDR3 size: 13 residues. The CDR3 sequence is CASSVGLHNEQYF. Here the CDR3 DNA reads TGTGCCAGCAGCGTAGGGCTCCACAATGAGCAGTACTTC.

This clonotype was seen more than once but under ten times. The CDR3 region has the DNA TGCAGTGCTAGATCAGGCCTGAACACTGAAGCTTTCTTT. This encodes CSARSGLNTEAFF. This chain uses TRBV20-1 with TRBJ1-1; the D is unclear. CDR1 is DFQATT, CDR2 SNEGSKA, per germline (reference sequence). The CDR3 totals 13 residues. V lost 2 bases and J 0 bases, leaving 7 bases between the germline ends.

This chain joins TRBV9 and TRBJ1-2, with no clear D. The CDR3 has 15 residues. V lost 4 bases to trimming and J lost 0 bases, with 13 bases between them. The germline V gene encodes CDR1 SGDLS and CDR2 YYNGEE. Here the CDR3 DNA reads TGTGCCAGCAGCCCGAGCGCCTCGGCTAACTATGGCTACACCTTC. This encodes CASSPSASANYGYTF.

In its sample, this clonotype was seen a few times. The chain uses TRBV4-1 and TRBJ2-1; 11 nucleotides match TRBD1. Germline CDR1 MGHRA, CDR2 YSYEKL. CDR3 size: 15 residues. V lost 7 bases, J lost 3 bases, and 5 bases stayed unmatched. The CDR3 here is CASTRTGGLYNEQFF. The CDR3 DNA is TGCGCCAGCACCCGGACAGGGGGCCTCTACAATGAGCAGTTCTTC.